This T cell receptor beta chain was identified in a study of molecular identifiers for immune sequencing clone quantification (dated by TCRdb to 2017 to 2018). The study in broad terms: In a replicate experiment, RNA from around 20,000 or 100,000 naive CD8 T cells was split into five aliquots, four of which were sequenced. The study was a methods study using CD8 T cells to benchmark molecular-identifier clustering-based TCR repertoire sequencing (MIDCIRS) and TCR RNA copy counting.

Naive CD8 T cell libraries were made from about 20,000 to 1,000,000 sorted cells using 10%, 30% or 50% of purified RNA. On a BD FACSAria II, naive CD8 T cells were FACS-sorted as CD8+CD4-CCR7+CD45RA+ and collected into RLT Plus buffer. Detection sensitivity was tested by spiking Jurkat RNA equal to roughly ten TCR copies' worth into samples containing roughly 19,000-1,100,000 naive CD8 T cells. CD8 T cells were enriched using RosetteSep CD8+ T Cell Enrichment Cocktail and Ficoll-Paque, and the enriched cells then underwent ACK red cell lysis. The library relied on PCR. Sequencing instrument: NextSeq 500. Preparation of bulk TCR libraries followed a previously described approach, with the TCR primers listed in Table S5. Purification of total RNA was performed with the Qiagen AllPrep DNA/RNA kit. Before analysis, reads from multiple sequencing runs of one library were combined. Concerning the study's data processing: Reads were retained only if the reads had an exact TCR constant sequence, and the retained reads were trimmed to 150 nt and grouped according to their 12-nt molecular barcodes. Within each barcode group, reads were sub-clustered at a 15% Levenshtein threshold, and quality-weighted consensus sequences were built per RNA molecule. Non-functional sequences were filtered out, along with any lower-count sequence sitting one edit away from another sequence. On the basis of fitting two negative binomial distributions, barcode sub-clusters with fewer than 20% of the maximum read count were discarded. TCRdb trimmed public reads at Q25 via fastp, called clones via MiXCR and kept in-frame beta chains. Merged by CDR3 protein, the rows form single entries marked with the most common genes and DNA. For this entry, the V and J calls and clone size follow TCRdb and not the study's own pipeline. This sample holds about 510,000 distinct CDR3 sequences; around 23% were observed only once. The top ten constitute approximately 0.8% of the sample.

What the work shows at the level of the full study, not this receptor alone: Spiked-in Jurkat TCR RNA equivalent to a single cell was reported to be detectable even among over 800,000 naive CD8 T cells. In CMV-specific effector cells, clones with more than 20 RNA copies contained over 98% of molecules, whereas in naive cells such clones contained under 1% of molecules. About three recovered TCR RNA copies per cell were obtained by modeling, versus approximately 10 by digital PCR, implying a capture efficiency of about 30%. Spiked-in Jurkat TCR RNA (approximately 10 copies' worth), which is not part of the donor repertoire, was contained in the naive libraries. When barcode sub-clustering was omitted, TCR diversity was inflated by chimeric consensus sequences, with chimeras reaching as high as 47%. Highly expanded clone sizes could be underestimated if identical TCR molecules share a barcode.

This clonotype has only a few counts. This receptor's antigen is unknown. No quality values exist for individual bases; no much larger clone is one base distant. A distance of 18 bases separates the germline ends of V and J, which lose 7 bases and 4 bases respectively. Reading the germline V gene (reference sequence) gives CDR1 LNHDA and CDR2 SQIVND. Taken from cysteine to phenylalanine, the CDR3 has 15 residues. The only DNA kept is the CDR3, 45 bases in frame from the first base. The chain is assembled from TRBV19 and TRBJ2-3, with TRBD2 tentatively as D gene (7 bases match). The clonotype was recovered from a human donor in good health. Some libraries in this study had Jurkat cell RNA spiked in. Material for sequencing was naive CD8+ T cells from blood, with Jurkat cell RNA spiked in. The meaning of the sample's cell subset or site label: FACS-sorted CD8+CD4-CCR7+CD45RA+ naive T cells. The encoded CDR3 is CASTQHGGPSDTQYF. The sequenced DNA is TGTGCCAGTACCCAACACGGGGGGCCGTCAGATACGCAGTATTTT.